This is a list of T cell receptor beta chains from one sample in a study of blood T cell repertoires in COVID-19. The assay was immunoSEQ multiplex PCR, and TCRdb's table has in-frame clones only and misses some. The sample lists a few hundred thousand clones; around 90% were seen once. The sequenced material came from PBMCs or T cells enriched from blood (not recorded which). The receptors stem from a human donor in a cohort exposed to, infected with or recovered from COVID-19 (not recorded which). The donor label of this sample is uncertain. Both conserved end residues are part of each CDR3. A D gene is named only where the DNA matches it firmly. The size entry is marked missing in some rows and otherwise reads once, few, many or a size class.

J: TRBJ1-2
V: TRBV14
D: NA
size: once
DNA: TGTGCCAGCAGCCAAGCAGGGGTGATCTATGGCTACACCTTC
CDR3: CASSQAGVIYGYTF

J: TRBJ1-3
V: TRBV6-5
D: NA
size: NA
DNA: TGTGCCAGCAGTTACGGGGGGAACGGAAACACCATATATTTT
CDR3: CASSYGGNGNTIYF

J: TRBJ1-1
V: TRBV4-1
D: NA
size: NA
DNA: TGCGCCAGCAGCCAAGATAGTGGGACACTCAACACTGAAGCTTTCTTT
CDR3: CASSQDSGTLNTEAFF

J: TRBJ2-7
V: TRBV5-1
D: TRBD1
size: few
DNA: TGCGCCAGCACCATAGGGGGCGGCTCCGACGAGCAGTACTTC
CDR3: CASTIGGGSDEQYF

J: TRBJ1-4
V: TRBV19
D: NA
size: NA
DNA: TGTGCCAGTAGTATAGGACTGACGGCTAATGAAAAACTGTTTTTT
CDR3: CASSIGLTANEKLFF

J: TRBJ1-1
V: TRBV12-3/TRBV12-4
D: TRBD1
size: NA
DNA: TGTGCCAGCAAGGGCAGGGGGGACACTGAAGCTTTCTTT
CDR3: CASKGRGDTEAFF

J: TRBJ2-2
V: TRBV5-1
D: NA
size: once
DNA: TGCGCCAGCAGCCTCGGGCAGGGTATCCCCGGGGAGCTGTTTTTT
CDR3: CASSLGQGIPGELFF

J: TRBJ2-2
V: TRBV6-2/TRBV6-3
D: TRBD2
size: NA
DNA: TGTGCCAGCAGCGCAACCGGGACTAGCGGGGGGGCTCCCGGGGAGCTGTTTTTT
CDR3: CASSATGTSGGAPGELFF

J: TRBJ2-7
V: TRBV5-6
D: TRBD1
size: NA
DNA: TGTGCCAGCAGCTTGGGGACAGGGGATCCCTCCTACGAGCAGTACTTC
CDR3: CASSLGTGDPSYEQYF

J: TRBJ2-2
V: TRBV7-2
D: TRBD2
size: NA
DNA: TGTGCCAGCAGCTTAGCGCGGGGGAGCACCGGGGAGCTGTTTTTT
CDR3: CASSLARGSTGELFF

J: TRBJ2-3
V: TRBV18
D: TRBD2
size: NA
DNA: TGTGCCAGCTCACTACAGACTAGCGGGGAAGCCACAGATACGCAGTATTTT
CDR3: CASSLQTSGEATDTQYF

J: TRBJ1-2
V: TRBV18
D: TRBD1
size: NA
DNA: TGTGCCAGCTCACCTGGGACAGATTCCTATGGCTACACCTTC
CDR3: CASSPGTDSYGYTF

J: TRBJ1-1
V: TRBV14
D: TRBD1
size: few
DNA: TGTGCCAGCAGCCACCTGACAGGGAGGAACACTGAAGCTTTCTTT
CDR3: CASSHLTGRNTEAFF

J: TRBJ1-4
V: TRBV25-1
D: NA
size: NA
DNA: TGTGCCAGCAGTGGTATCAGGGAAGGAGAAAAACTGTTTTTT
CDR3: CASSGIREGEKLFF

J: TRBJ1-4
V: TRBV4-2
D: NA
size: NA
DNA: TGTGCCAGCAGCCAAGACGCGGCTAGGGGCCCGAGGAGACTGTTTTTT
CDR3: CASSQDAARGPRRLFF

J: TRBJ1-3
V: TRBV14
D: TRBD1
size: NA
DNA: TGTGCCAGCAGCCAAGACGGACAGGGGAGCTCTGGAAACACCATATATTTT
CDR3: CASSQDGQGSSGNTIYF

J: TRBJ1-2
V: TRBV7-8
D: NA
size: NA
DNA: TGTGCCAGCAGCTTAAATCAGGGGAGAGATGGCTACACCTTC
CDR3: CASSLNQGRDGYTF

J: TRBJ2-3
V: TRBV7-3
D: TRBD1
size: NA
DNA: TGTGCCAGCAGCCCAGGGACAGGAACAGATACGCAGTATTTT
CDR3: CASSPGTGTDTQYF

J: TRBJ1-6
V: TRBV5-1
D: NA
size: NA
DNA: TGCGCCAGCAGCTTGTCTGTTGGTAGCGGGGGATCACCCCTCCACTTT
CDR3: CASSLSVGSGGSPLHF

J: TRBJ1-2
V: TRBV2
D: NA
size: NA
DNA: TGTGCCAGCAGTGGGGAGGGCTATGGCTACACCTTC
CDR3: CASSGEGYGYTF

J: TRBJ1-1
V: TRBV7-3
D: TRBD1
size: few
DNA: TGTGCCAGCAGCTCCGGGACAGGGTTGGACACTGAAGCTTTCTTT
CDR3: CASSSGTGLDTEAFF

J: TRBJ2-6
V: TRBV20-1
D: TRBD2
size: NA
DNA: TGCAGTGCTAGTAGCGGGGCAGACGTCCTGACTTTC
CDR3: CSASSGADVLTF

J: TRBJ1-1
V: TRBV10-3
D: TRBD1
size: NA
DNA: TGTGCCATCAAGGGACAGGGGGCACTGAGCACTGAAGCTTTCTTT
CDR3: CAIKGQGALSTEAFF

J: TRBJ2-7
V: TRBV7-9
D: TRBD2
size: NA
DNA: TGTGCCAGCAGCTCAACTAGCGGGGGTACTTACGAGCAGTACTTC
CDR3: CASSSTSGGTYEQYF

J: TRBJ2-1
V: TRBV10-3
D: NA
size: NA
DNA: TGTGCCATCAGTGAGTCCGGGGGCTCCTACAATGAGCAGTTCTTC
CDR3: CAISESGGSYNEQFF

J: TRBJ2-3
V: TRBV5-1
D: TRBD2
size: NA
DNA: TGCGCCAGCAGCTTGGGACTAGCGGCAGATACGCAGTATTTT
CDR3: CASSLGLAADTQYF

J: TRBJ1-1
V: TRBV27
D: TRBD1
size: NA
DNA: TGTGCCAGCAGTCTCTCCGGGACAGGAACTGAAGCTTTCTTT
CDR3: CASSLSGTGTEAFF

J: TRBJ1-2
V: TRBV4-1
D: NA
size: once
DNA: TGCGCCAGCAGCCATCTCCTAAGGCAGGCTGGGCATGGCTACACCTTC
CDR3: CASSHLLRQAGHGYTF

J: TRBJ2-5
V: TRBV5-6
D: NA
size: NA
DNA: TGTGCCAGCACCGAGGTTGGGGGGGCACGAGAGACCCAGTACTTC
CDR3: CASTEVGGARETQYF

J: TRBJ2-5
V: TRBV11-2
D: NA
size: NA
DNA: TGTGCCAGCAGCCCCGGAGGGGGCGAAGATAGAGAGACCCAGTACTTC
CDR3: CASSPGGGEDRETQYF

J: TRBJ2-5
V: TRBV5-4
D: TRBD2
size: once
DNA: TGTGCCAGCAGCTTAGGGGCGGGGGGCGAGACCCAGTACTTC
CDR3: CASSLGAGGETQYF

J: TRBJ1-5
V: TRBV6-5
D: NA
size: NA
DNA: TGTGCCAGCACCACAGGTTTCGATTATCAGCCCCAGCATTTT
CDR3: CASTTGFDYQPQHF

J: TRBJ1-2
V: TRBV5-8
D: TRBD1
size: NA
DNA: TGTGCCAGCAGCTTGCACAGACAGGGCCTAGCCTATGGCTACACCTTC
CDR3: CASSLHRQGLAYGYTF

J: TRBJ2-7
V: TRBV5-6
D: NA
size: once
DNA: TGTGCCAGCAGCTCCCGGGGACTGGGAAGGACCTACGAGCAGTACTTC
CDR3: CASSSRGLGRTYEQYF

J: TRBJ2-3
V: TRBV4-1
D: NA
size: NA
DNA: TGCGCCAGCAGCCAAGACCCGGGCACAGATACGCAGTATTTT
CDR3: CASSQDPGTDTQYF

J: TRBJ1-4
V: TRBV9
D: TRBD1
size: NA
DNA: TGTGCCAGCAGCGTAGGGGGTGGCGGACAGGGAACTGAAAAACTGTTTTTT
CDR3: CASSVGGGGQGTEKLFF

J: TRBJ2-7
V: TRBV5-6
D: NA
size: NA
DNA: TGTGCCAGCAGCTTGGCGCCCTCGGGCTACGAGCAGTACTTC
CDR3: CASSLAPSGYEQYF

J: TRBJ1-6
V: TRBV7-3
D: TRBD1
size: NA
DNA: TGTGCCAGCAGCTTGACAGGGACAGGTTCACCCCTCCACTTT
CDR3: CASSLTGTGSPLHF

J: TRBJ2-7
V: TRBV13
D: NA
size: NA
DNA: TGTGCCAGCAGCTCCCCTACAGGGGGGGTCTACGAGCAGTACTTC
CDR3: CASSSPTGGVYEQYF

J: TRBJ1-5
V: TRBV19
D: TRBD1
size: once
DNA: TGTGCCAGTACCTTAACAGGGGCCGAGGGACAGCCCCAGCATTTT
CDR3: CASTLTGAEGQPQHF

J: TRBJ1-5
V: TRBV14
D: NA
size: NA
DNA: TGTGCCGGACCATTGTCGGGGGGTAGGGGCAATCAGCCCCAGCATTTT
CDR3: CAGPLSGGRGNQPQHF

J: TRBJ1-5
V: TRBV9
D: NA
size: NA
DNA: TGTGCCAGCAGCCCCGGGAATAGCAATCAGCCCCAGCATTTT
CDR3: CASSPGNSNQPQHF

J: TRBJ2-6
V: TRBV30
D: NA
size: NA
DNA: TGTGCCTGGAGCACCTCCGGGGGGGCCAACGTCCTGACTTTC
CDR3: CAWSTSGGANVLTF

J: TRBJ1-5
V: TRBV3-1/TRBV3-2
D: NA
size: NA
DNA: TGTGCCAGCAGCCTAACAGGTAGCAATCAGCCCCAGCATTTT
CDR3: CASSLTGSNQPQHF

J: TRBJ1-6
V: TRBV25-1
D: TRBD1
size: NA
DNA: TGTGCCAGCAGACCCGACCGACAGGGGAGCTCCTATAATTCACCCCTCCACTTT
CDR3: CASRPDRQGSSYNSPLHF

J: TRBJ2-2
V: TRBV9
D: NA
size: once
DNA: TGTGCCAGCAGCGTAGGTGGGGCTACCGGGGAGCTGTTTTTT
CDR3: CASSVGGATGELFF

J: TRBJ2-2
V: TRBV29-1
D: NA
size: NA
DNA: TGCAGCGTTCAGCCTCAGGCGAACACCGGGGAGCTGTTTTTT
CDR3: CSVQPQANTGELFF

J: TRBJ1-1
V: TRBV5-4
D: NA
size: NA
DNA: TGTGCCAGCAGCTCTGTGTGGAGGGCTGGTGACACTGAAGCTTTCTTT
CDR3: CASSSVWRAGDTEAFF

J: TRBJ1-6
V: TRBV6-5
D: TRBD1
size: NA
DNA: TGTGCCAGCACCAGAAAGGGGGCTAATTCACCCCTCCACTTT
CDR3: CASTRKGANSPLHF

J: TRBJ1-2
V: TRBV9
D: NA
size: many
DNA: TGTGCCAGCAGCCTCGATAGTGGCTACACCTTC
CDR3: CASSLDSGYTF

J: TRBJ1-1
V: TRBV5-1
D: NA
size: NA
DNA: TGCGCCAGCAGCTTGGGTCCAGGCCCCACTGAAGCTTTCTTT
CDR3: CASSLGPGPTEAFF

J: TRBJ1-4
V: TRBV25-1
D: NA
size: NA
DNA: TGTGCCAGCAGTCCTCGGGCAGGAGGGGAAAAACTGTTTTTT
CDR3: CASSPRAGGEKLFF

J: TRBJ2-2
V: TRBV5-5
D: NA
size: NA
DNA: TGTGCCAGCAGCTTTGCAGGGACCGGGGAGCTGTTTTTT
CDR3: CASSFAGTGELFF